This T cell receptor (beta chain) emerged from a study of T cell changes during pregnancy in multiple sclerosis. V was clipped by 3 bases and J by 5 bases, with 7 bases between them. Germline assignment: CDR1 SNHLY and CDR2 FYNNEI. The CDR3 extends over 12 amino acids. TCRdb's copy holds only in-frame clones and misses some; the assay was immunoSEQ multiplex PCR. The profile shows about 20,000 clones, roughly nine tenths of them singletons. The material sequenced was CD8+ T cells from peripheral blood mononuclear cells, taken in the second trimester of pregnancy. This rearrangement joins TRBV2 to TRBJ1-2, with a possible D match to TRBD1 (5 bases). The receptor was derived from a female donor in good health, enrolled as a control in a pregnancy study. The DNA of the CDR3 is TGTGCCAGCAGTGAGGGGGGTTATGGCTACACCTTC. It codes for CASSEGGYGYTF. Variable domain in full (rest from reference TRBV2 and TRBJ1-2): EPEVTQTPSHQVTQMGQEVILRCVPISNHLYFYWYRQILGQKVEFLVSFYNNEISEKSEIFDDQFSVERPDGSNFTLKIRSTKLEDSAMYFCASSEGGYGYTFGSGTRLTVV.